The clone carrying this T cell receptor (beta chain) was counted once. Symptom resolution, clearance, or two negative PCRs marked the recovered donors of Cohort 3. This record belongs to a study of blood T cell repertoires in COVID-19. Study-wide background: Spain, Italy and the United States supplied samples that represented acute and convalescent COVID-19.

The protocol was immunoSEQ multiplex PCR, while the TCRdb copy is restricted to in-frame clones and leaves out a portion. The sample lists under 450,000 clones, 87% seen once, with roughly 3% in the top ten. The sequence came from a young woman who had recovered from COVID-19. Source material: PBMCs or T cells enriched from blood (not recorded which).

The CDR3 spells CASSQGGGSYNEQFF. CDR3 DNA: TGTGCCAGCAGCCAAGGAGGGGGTTCCTACAATGAGCAGTTCTTC. The rearrangement links TRBV4-2 to TRBJ2-1, with D perhaps matching TRBD1 (6 bases). Trimming removed 1 base from V and 1 base from J, with 8 bases in between. The germline CDR1 and CDR2 sequences are LGHNA and YNFKEQ. The CDR3 totals 15 residues.